This TCR beta chain appears in the sequencing data of a study of T cell responses to AZD1222 COVID-19 vaccine. Assay used: immunoSEQ multiplex PCR; TCRdb lists only in-frame clones, some missing. The table lists approximately 89,000 clones, more than 70% of them singletons, with roughly 5.6% in the top ten. Trimming removed 1 base from V and 4 bases from J, with 1 base in between. The CDR3 runs to 11 residues. The sample here was peripheral blood, taken 28 days after the second AZD1222 dose. The source is an adult who received the AZD1222 COVID-19 vaccine. V usage is TRBV12-3 or TRBV12-4 and J usage is TRBJ2-5; no reliable D call. The CDR3 bases are TGTGCCAGCAGTTTAGTAGAGACCCAGTACTTC. The encoded protein is CASSLVETQYF.